Listed here is a single T cell receptor beta chain. Its antigen is not identified. Study processing details: In the immunoSEQ data, sequences were junction-only and lacked quality scores, so filtering differed. Method: immunoSEQ multiplex PCR; TCRdb's copy keeps in-frame clones and lacks some. V and J calls and clone size come straight from that table; D and trimming were deduced from the DNA. This sample has under 2,000,000 clones, with about 95% found just once. V lost 2 bases and J lost 5, with 15 bases in between. The germline gives CDR1 SEHNR, CDR2 FQNEAQ (reference sequence). The CDR3 has 16 residues. CD45RO negativity and positive selection for CCR7 defined naive CD8 cells, a population that excluded terminally differentiated effector memory CD45RA+ cells. These data are taken from a study of shared clonotypes between healthy human individuals. Study as a whole: Every donor yielded three CD4 naive, three CD4 memory, two CD8 naive and one CD8 memory plate.

Study-wide points: Naive subsets generally had larger estimated richness than memory subsets. The generation probabilities recorded for non-shared clonotypes fell below those of clonotypes shared by all four donors.

The origin of this receptor is a man younger than 35 in good health. The chain joins TRBV7-9 to TRBJ1-4, with D perhaps TRBD1 (6 bases). The sequencing sample was made of naive CD8+ T cells sorted from blood. CDR3 sequence (DNA): TGTGCCAGCAGCTTATATATCTCGGGGGGCAATGAAAAACTGTTTTTT. This codes for CASSLYISGGNEKLFF.